The 3 T cell receptor beta chains in this list originate from one sample, sequenced in a study of molecular identifiers for immune sequencing clone quantification. TCRdb reprocessed the PCR reads via MiXCR and lists one record per CDR3 protein. The table has hundreds of thousands of distinct CDR3 sequences, roughly 24% seen once. The material sequenced was naive CD8+ T cells from blood, with Jurkat cell RNA spiked in. Subset here: FACS-sorted CD8+CD4-CCR7+CD45RA+ naive T cells. The receptors here all came from a human donor in good health. Some libraries in this study had Jurkat cell RNA spiked in.

V gene TRBV28 combines with J gene TRBJ2-5, with D perhaps TRBD2 (6 bases). Deletions cut 1 base from V and 1 base from J, with 7 bases between. Germline V lookup: CDR1 MDHEN, CDR2 SYDVKM. The CDR3 consists of 14 residues. DNA for the CDR3: TGTGCCAGCAGTTTATTCGGGAGCCAAGAGACCCAGTACTTC. It translates to CASSLFGSQETQYF. The whole variable domain, filled in from reference TRBV28 and TRBJ2-5, reads DVKVTQSSRYLVKRTGEKVFLECVQDMDHENMFWYRQDPGLGLRLIYFSYDVKMKEKGDIPEGYSVSREKKERFSLILESASTNQTSMYLCASSLFGSQETQYFGPGTRLLVL.

The V call is TRBV15, the J call TRBJ1-6; maybe TRBD1 (5 bases). Germline loops: CDR1 LNHNV, CDR2 YYDKDF (reference sequence). This CDR3 is built from 15 residues. V shed 4 bases and J shed 8 bases, with 15 bases lying between them. The CDR3 DNA is TGTGCCACCAGCATTGGGACGGAAAATTATTCACCCCTCCACTTT. Its protein product is CATSIGTENYSPLHF.

The chain recombines TRBV4-1 with TRBJ1-1, with TRBD1 matching over 9 bases. Germline CDR1 MGHRA, CDR2 YSYEKL. The CDR3 runs 15 residues. Germline trimming cut 6 bases from V and 1 base from J; bases unmatched to any gene: 6. The CDR3 loop is CASSTQGARNTEAFF. The CDR3 nucleotides read TGCGCCAGCAGTACACAGGGGGCGCGGAACACTGAAGCTTTCTTT.